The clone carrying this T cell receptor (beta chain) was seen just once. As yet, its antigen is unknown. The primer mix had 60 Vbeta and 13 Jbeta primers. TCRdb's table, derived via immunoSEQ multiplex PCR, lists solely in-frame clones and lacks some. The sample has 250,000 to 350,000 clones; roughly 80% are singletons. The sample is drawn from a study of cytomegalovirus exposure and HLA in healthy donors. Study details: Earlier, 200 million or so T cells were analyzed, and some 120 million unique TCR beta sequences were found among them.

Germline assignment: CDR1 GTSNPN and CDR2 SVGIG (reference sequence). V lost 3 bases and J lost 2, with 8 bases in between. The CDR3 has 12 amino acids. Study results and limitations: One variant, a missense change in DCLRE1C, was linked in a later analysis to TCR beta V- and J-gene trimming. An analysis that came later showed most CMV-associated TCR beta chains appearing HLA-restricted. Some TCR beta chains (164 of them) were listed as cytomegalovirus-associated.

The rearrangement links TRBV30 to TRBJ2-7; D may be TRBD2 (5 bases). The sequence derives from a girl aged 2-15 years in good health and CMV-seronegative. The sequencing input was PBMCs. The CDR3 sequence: CAWSPGAYEQYF. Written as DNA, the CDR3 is TGTGCCTGGAGCCCCGGGGCCTACGAGCAGTACTTC.